Listed here are 21 T cell receptor beta chains from one sample, sequenced in a study of CXCR3-negative and CXCR3-positive naive CD8 T cells. Study-wide points: The TRB CDR3s that CXCR3-positive naive cells carried were more hydrophobic than those of CXCR3-negative naive cells.

No antigen is known for these receptors. cDNA libraries for TRB were generated by 5' RACE incorporating UMI labels. Reanalyzing the 5' RACE reads, TCRdb keeps one entry per CDR3 protein, without DNA. Recorded here are some 150,000 distinct CDR3 sequences; the top ten clones represent under 0.35%. The sequencing input was naive CXCR3+ CD8+ T cells from blood. Subset defined: CD45RO-CCR7+CD27+CD95- naive CD8+ T cells expressing CXCR3 (TNR3+). These receptors originate from a human donor in good health. Some clones in this sample may be carry-over from other donors' samples.

The CDR3 loop is CSVVPGTSASSYEQYF. The chain employs TRBV29-1 and TRBJ2-7; TCRdb's D call of TRBD2 is untestable without DNA. The CDR3 loop spans 16 amino acids. Germline V lookup: CDR1 SQVTM, CDR2 ANQGSEA.

The chain recombines TRBV29-1 with TRBJ2-7; checking the TCRdb D call of TRBD1 is not possible without DNA. The V gene's germline CDR1 is SQVTM and CDR2 ANQGSEA. The CDR3 contains 13 residues. The CDR3 spells CSVRGGLPYEQYF.

V and J are TRBV6-4 and TRBJ2-5; the TRBD1 assignment by TCRdb is unverifiable without DNA. This CDR3 region has 14 residues. The germline V gene encodes CDR1 MRHNA and CDR2 SNTAGT. The CDR3 loop is CATGPKGHQETQYF.

The chain recombines TRBV5-1 with TRBJ2-2; absent DNA, TCRdb's TRBD2 call cannot be checked. The CDR3 is 16 amino acids. Germline CDR1 reads SGHRS; CDR2 reads YFSETQ. CDR3 in amino acids: CASSSPSGSYTGELFF.

The V call is TRBV7-9, the J call TRBJ2-7. This CDR3 is built from 12 residues. Germline CDR1 SEHNR, CDR2 FQNEAQ (reference sequence). The CDR3 spells CASSSMSYEQYF.

The V and J genes are TRBV3-1 and TRBJ2-2; there is no DNA to check the TCRdb D call of TRBD2. The CDR3 extends over 15 amino acids. Germline CDR1 is LGHDT and CDR2 is YNNKEL (reference sequence). The CDR3 is CASSHKLGWAGELFF.

The rearrangement joins TRBV29-1 to TRBJ2-5; TCRdb selects TRBD1, and the lack of DNA leaves this call unchecked. Germline CDR1 SQVTM, CDR2 ANQGSEA. The CDR3 is 16 amino acids. CDR3 sequence: CSVEDFGGGIQETQYF.

This chain's CDR3 is CASSEGDRDTEAFF. V and J are TRBV10-2 and TRBJ1-1; TCRdb outputs TRBD1, but without DNA this stays unchecked. The CDR3 sequence is 14 residues long. CDR1 and CDR2 (germline): WSHSY, SAAADI.

CDR3: CASSSLLINRSGRRYEQYF. The chain combines TRBV6-2 or TRBV6-3 with TRBJ2-7; TCRdb lists TRBD2, though no DNA is available to test this call. CDR1 and CDR2 from the germline V gene are MNHEY and SVGEGT. The CDR3 is 19 residues long.

This CDR3 is CASSKEQGADQPQHF. The chain links TRBV12-3 or TRBV12-4 to TRBJ1-5; as DNA is missing, the TRBD1 call by TCRdb cannot be tested. This CDR3 comprises 15 residues.

The chain combines TRBV6-5 with TRBJ2-7; TCRdb selects TRBD1, and the lack of DNA leaves this call unchecked. The germline gives CDR1 MNHEY, CDR2 SVGAGI. The CDR3 runs to 11 residues. This chain's CDR3 is CASGGIDEQYF.

This sequence joins TRBV3-1 and TRBJ2-7. Germline values: CDR1 LGHDT, CDR2 YNNKEL (reference sequence). This CDR3 has 13 residues. The chain's CDR3 is CASSPGWTYEQYF.

The chain recombines TRBV9 with TRBJ2-1; TCRdb picks TRBD1, but there is no DNA to check that call. Germline V lookup: CDR1 SGDLS, CDR2 YYNGEE. The CDR3 loop spans 14 amino acids. CDR3 residues: CASSVGQGGVEQFF.

The chain couples TRBV12-3 or TRBV12-4 to TRBJ2-5; the D call from TCRdb, TRBD2, cannot be confirmed without DNA. The CDR3 loop spans 16 amino acids. The chain's CDR3 is CASSSFQRGPQETQYF.

The chain carries TRBV12-3 or TRBV12-4 and TRBJ2-2. The CDR3 spans 13 residues. The CDR3 loop is CASSLGPGGELFF.

The rearrangement joins TRBV9 to TRBJ2-7; TCRdb picks TRBD1, but there is no DNA to check that call. CDR1 and CDR2 from the germline V gene are SGDLS and YYNGEE. The CDR3 contains 16 residues. CDR3 loop: CASSVAGTAASYEQYF.

This chain uses TRBV7-9 with TRBJ2-7. Germline V CDR1 and CDR2: SEHNR, FQNEAQ (reference sequence). The CDR3 extends over 13 amino acids. CDR3 sequence: CASSLRNAYEQYF.

The chain joins TRBV20-1 to TRBJ1-2; the D gene TCRdb calls, TRBD1, cannot be checked with no DNA. The germline V gene has CDR1 DFQATT and CDR2 SNEGSKA (reference sequence). The CDR3 has 15 residues. This chain's CDR3 is CSALDRGGPGYGYTF.

The rearrangement uses TRBV7-2 and TRBJ2-7; no DNA is available, so the TRBD2 call from TCRdb remains unchecked. There are 15 residues in the CDR3. Germline lookup yields CDR1 SGHTA and CDR2 FQGNSA. CDR3 in amino acids: CASSLASGGVYEQCF.

This chain uses TRBV7-9 with TRBJ1-2; the D gene TCRdb calls, TRBD1, cannot be checked with no DNA. The CDR3 runs 13 residues. Germline V gene lookup returns CDR1 SEHNR and CDR2 FQNEAQ (reference sequence). The CDR3 region is CASSYSGDYGYTF.

This sequence joins TRBV12-3 or TRBV12-4 and TRBJ2-7; TCRdb's assignment of TRBD1 cannot be checked, as there is no DNA. There are 13 residues in the CDR3. CDR3 loop: CASSDGQAYEQYF.